In its sample, the clone carrying this T cell receptor (beta chain) was seen many times. As yet, its antigen is unknown. This record belongs to a study of read filtering for tumor transcriptome and immune sequencing. About the study: Patients were 16 to 20 male and about 14 female, mean age approximately 70 years, range roughly 45 to 85.

General study results and limits: Compared with RNA-seq, IR-seq gave much higher clonotype depth and reliability. The sorted CD138-negative fraction was a mixed bone marrow immune population, not purified T cells.

From 400 to 450 ng of RNA, a library with molecular barcoded alpha/delta and beta/gamma adaptors was made. MiXCR, applied by TCRdb to the reads, yields one record per CDR3 protein. The data hold 100,000 to 150,000 distinct CDR3 sequences, with about 13% observed a single time. This CDR3 contains 15 residues. Germline V gene data show CDR1 as DFQATT and CDR2 as SNEGSKA (reference sequence). The V gene end was trimmed by 6 bases and the J gene end by 7 bases; junction bases not matched to a gene: 11. Sequencing was carried out using a population of CD138-negative cells sorted from bone marrow. This TCR derives from a donor at least 40 years old with multiple myeloma. The J gene is TRBJ2-1, the V gene TRBV20-1; 11 nucleotides agree with TRBD2. The DNA for the CDR3 is TGCAGTGCGAGGGGGGCTAGCGGGAGGCGGAATGAGCAGTTCTTC. Translation gives CSARGASGRRNEQFF.